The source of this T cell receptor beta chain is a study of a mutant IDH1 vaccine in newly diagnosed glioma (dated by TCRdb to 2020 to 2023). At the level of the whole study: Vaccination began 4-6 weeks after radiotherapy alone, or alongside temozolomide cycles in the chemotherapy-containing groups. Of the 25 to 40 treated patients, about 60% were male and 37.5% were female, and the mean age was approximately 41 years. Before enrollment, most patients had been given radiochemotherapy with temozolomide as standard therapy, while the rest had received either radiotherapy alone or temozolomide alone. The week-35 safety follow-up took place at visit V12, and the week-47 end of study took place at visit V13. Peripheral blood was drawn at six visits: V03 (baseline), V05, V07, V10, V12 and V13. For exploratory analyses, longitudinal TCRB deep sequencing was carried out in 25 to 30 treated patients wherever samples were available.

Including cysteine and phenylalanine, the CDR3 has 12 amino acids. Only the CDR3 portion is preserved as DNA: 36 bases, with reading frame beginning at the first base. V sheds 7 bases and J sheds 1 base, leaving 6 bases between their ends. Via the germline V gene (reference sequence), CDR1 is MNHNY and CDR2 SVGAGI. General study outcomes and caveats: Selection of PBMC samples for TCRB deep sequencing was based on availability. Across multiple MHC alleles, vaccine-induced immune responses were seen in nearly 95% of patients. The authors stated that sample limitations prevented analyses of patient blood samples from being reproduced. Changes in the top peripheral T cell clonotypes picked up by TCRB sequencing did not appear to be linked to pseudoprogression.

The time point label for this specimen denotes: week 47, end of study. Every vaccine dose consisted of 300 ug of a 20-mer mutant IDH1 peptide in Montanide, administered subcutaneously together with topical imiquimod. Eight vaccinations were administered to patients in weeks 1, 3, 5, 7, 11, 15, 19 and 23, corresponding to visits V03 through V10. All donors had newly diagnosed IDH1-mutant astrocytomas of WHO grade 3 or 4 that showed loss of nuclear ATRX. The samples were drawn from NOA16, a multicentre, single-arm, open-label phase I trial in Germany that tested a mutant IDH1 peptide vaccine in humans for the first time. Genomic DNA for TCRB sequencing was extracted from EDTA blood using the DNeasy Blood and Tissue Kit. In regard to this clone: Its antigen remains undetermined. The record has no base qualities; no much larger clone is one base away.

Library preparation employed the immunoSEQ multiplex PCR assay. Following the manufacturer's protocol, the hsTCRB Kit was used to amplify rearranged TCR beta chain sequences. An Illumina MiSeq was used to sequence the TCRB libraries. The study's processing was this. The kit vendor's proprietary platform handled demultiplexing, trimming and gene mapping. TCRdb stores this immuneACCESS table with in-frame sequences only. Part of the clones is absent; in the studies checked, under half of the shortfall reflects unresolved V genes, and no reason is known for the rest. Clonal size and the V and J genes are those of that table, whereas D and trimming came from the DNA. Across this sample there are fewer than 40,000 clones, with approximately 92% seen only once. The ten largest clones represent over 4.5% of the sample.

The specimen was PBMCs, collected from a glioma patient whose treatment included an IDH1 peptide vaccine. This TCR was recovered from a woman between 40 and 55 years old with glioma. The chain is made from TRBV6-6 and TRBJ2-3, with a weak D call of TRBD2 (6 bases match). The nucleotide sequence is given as TGTGCCAGCACGGGAGGCACAGATACGCAGTATTTT. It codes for CASTGGTDTQYF.